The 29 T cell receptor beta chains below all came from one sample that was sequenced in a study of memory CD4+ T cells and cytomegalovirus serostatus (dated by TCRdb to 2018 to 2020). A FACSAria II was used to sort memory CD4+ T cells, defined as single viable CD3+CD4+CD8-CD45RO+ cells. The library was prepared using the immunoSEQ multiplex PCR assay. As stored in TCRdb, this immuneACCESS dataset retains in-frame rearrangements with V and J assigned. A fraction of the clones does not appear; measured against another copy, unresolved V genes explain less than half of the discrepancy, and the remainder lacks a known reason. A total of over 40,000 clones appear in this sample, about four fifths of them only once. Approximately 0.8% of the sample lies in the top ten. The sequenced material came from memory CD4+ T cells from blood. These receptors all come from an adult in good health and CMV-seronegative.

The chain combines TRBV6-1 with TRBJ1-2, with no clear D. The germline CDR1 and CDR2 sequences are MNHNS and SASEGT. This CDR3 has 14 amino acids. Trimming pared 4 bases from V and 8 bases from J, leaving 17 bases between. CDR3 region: CASSGFSGVGGYTF. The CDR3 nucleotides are TGTGCCAGCAGTGGTTTTTCCGGGGTGGGAGGCTACACCTTC.

CDR3 nucleotides: TGTGCCAGCAGACGGGACAACTCCTACGAGCAGTACTTC. Its protein product is CASRRDNSYEQYF. This sequence joins TRBV7-2 and TRBJ2-7; D may be TRBD1 (6 bases). This CDR3 comprises 13 residues. V was cut by 6 bases and J by 0 bases, with 9 bases left in between. Looked up from germline, CDR1 is SGHTA and CDR2 is FQGNSA.

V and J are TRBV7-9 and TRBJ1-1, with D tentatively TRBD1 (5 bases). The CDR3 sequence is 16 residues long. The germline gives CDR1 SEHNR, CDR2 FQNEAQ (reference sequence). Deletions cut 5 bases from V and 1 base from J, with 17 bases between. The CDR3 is CASSPWTGGGNTEAFF. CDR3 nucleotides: TGTGCCAGCAGCCCATGGACCGGCGGGGGGAACACTGAAGCTTTCTTT.

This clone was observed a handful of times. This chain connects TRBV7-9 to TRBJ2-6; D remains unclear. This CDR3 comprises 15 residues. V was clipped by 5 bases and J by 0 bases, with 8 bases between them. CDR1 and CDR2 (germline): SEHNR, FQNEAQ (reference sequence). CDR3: CASSVSYSGANVLTF. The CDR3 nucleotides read TGTGCCAGCAGCGTGAGTTACTCTGGGGCCAACGTCCTGACTTTC.

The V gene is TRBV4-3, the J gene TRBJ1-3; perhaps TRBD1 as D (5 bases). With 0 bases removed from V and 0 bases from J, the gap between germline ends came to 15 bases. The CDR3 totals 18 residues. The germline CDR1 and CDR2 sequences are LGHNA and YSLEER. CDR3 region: CASSQEWGKRASGNTIYF. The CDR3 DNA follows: TGCGCCAGCAGCCAAGAGTGGGGGAAACGGGCCTCTGGAAACACCATATATTTT.

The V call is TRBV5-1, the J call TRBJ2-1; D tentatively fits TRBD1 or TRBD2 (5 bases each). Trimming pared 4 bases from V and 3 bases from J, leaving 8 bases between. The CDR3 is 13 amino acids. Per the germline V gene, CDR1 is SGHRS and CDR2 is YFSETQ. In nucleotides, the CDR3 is TGCGCCAGCAGCGAGGGGCGCTACAATGAGCAGTTCTTC. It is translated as CASSEGRYNEQFF.

CDR3 protein: CASSVRDEQYF. CDR3 in DNA: TGTGCCAGCAGTGTGAGGGACGAGCAGTACTTC. V is TRBV27 and J is TRBJ2-7; a possible D gene is TRBD2 (5 bases). The V end was cut by 5 bases, the J end by 5 bases, with 7 bases between. This CDR3 region has 11 residues. Per germline, CDR1 MNHEY and CDR2 SMNVEV (reference sequence).

The CDR3 sequence: CASSPVGALSYEQYF. The CDR3 DNA is TGTGCCAGCAGTCCCGTCGGGGCCCTTTCCTACGAGCAGTACTTC. The chain combines TRBV5-8 with TRBJ2-7; D assignment may be TRBD1 or TRBD2 (5 bases each). Germline CDR1 SGHTS, CDR2 YDEGEE. This CDR3 is 15 amino acids long. V lost 5 bases to trimming and J lost 1 base, with 16 bases between them.

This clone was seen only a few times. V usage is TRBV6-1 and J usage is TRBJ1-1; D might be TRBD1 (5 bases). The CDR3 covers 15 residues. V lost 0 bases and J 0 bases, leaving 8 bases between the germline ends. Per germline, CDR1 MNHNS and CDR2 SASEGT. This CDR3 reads CASSEAGGVNTEAFF. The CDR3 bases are TGTGCCAGCAGTGAAGCCGGGGGGGTGAACACTGAAGCTTTCTTT.

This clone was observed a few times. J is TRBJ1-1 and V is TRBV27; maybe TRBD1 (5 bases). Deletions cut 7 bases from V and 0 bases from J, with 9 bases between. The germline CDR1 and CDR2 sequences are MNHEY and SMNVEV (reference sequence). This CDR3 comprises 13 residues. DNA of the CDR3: TGTGCCAGCATTGGGACGGTGAACACTGAAGCTTTCTTT. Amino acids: CASIGTVNTEAFF.

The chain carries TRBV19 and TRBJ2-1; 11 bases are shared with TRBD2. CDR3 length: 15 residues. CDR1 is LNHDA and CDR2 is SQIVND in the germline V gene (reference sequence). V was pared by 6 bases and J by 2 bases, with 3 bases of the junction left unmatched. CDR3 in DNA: TGTGCCAGTAGCCAACTAGCGGGAGCCTACAATGAGCAGTTCTTC. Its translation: CASSQLAGAYNEQFF. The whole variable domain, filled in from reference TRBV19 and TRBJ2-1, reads DGGITQSPKYLFRKEGQNVTLSCEQNLNHDAMYWYRQDPGQGLRLIYYSQIVNDFQKGDIAEGYSVSREKKESFPLTVTSAQKNPTAFYLCASSQLAGAYNEQFFGPGTRLTVL.

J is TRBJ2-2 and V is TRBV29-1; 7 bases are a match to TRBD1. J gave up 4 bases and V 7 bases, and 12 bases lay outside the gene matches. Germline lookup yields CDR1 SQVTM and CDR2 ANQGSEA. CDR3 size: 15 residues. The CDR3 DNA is TGCAGCGCCTCAAAACAGGGGTTTGGCACCGGGGAGCTGTTTTTT. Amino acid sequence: CSASKQGFGTGELFF.

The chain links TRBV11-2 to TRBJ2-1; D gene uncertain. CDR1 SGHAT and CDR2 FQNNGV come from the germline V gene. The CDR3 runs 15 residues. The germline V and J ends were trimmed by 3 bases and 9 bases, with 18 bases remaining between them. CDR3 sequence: CASSFIALDMGEQFF. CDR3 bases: TGTGCCAGCAGCTTCATTGCTCTTGACATGGGTGAGCAGTTCTTC.

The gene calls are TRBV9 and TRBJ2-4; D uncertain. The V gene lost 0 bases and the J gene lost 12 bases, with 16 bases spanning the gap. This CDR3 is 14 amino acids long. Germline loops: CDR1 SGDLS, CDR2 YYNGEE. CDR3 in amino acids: CASSVDGMTGTQYF. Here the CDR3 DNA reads TGTGCCAGCAGCGTAGACGGTATGACGGGTACTCAGTACTTC.

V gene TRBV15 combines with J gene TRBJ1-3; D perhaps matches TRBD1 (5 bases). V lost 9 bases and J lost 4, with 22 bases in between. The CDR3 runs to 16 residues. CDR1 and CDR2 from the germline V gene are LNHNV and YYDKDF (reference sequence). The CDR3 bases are TGTGCCACATGGGGGGAAGATCAGGGAATCGGAAACACCATATATTTT. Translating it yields CATWGEDQGIGNTIYF. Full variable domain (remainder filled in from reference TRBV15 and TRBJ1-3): DAMVIQNPRYQVTQFGKPVTLSCSQTLNHNVMYWYQQKSSQAPKLLFHYYDKDFNNEADTPDNFQSRRPNTSFCFLDIRSPGLGDTAMYLCATWGEDQGIGNTIYFGEGSWLTVV.

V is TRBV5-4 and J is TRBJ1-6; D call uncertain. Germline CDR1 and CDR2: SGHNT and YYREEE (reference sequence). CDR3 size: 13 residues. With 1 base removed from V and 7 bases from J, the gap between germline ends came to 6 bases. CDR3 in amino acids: CASSLYRNSPLHF. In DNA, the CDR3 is TGTGCCAGCAGCTTGTATAGGAATTCACCCCTCCACTTT.

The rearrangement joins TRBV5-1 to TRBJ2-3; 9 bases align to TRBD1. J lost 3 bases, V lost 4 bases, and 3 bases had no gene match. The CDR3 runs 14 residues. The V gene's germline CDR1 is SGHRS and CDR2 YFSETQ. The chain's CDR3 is CASSRTGVTDTQYF. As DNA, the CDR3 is TGCGCCAGCAGCCGGACAGGGGTAACAGATACGCAGTATTTT.

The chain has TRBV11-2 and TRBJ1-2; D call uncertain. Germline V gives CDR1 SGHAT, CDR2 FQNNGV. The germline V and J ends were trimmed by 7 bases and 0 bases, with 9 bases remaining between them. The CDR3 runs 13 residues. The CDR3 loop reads CASTPPANYGYTF. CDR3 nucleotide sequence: TGTGCCAGCACCCCTCCGGCTAACTATGGCTACACCTTC. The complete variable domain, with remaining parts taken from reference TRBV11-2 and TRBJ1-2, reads EAGVAQSPRYKIIEKRQSVAFWCNPISGHATLYWYQQILGQGPKLLIQFQNNGVVDDSQLPKDRFSAERLKGVDSTLKIQPAKLEDSAVYLCASTPPANYGYTFGSGTRLTVV.

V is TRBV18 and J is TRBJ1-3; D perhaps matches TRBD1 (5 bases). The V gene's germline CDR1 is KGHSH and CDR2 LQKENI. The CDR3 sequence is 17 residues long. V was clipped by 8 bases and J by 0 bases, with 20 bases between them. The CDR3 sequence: CASAQLGAEVSGNTIYF. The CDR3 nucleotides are TGTGCCAGCGCACAATTAGGGGCGGAGGTCTCTGGAAACACCATATATTTT.

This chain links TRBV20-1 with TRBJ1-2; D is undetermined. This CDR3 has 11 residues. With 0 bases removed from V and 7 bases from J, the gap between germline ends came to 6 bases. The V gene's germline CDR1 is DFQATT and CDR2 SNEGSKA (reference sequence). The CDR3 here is CSARDQRGYTF. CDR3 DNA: TGCAGTGCTAGAGATCAACGTGGCTACACCTTC.

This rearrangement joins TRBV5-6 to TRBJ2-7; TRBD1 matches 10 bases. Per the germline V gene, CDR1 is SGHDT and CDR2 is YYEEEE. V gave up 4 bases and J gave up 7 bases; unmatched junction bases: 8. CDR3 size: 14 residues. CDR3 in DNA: TGTGCCAGCAGCCCCGGGACAGGGGTTGGGGAGCAGTACTTC. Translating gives CASSPGTGVGEQYF.

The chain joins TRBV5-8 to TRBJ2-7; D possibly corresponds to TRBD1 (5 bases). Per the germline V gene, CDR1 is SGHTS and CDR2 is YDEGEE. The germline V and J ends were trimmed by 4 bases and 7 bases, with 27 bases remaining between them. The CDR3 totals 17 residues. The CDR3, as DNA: TGTGCCAGCAGCCCGTGGGGCAGGGCCCTACCTACGACAGAGCAGTACTTC. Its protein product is CASSPWGRALPTTEQYF.

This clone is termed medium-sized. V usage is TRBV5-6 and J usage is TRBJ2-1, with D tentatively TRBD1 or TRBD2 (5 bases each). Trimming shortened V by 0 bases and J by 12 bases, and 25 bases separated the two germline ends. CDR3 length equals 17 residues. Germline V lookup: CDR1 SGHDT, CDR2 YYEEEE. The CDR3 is CASSLVATLFGPGLQFF. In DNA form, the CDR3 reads TGTGCCAGCAGCTTGGTAGCGACCCTCTTTGGACCGGGGCTGCAGTTCTTC.

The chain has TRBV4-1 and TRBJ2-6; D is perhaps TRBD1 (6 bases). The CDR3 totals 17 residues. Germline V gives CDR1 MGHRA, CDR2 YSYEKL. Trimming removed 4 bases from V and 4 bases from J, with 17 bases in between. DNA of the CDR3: TGCGCCAGCAGCCGAGGGGGATTAGTGGGGGGGGCCAACGTCCTGACTTTC. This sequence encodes CASSRGGLVGGANVLTF.

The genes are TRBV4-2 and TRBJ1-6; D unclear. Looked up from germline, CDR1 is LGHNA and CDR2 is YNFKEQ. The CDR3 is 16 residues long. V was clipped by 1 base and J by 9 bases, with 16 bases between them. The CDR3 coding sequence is TGTGCCAGCAGCCAAGGATCAAACCCGTTAGGTTCACCCCTCCACTTT. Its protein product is CASSQGSNPLGSPLHF.

The CDR3 spells CAWSATGVNQPQHF. DNA for the CDR3: TGTGCCTGGAGCGCTACAGGGGTTAATCAGCCCCAGCATTTT. V usage is TRBV30 and J usage is TRBJ1-5; 7 bases are shared with TRBD1. Losses at the gene ends were 3 bases for V and 4 bases for J; bases not matched to a gene: 6. Germline-derived CDR1 and CDR2 are GTSNPN and SVGIG (reference sequence). The CDR3 runs 14 residues. Full variable domain (missing parts from reference TRBV30 and TRBJ1-5): SQTIHQWPATLVQPVGSPLSLECTVEGTSNPNLYWYRQAAGRGLQLLFYSVGIGQISSEVPQNLSASRPQDRQFILSSKKLLLSDSGFYLCAWSATGVNQPQHFGDGTRLSIL.

This CDR3 reads CASSGDLGNTIYF. CDR3 sequence (DNA): TGTGCCAGCAGTGGTGACTTGGGAAACACCATATATTTT. The V call is TRBV2, the J call TRBJ1-3; D is undetermined. The CDR3 contains 13 residues. The germline V gene encodes CDR1 SNHLY and CDR2 FYNNEI. V was shortened by 4 bases and J by 4 bases, with 8 bases between the two germline ends. The full variable domain, its missing parts supplied by reference TRBV2 and TRBJ1-3, is EPEVTQTPSHQVTQMGQEVILRCVPISNHLYFYWYRQILGQKVEFLVSFYNNEISEKSEIFDDQFSVERPDGSNFTLKIRSTKLEDSAMYFCASSGDLGNTIYFGEGSWLTVV.

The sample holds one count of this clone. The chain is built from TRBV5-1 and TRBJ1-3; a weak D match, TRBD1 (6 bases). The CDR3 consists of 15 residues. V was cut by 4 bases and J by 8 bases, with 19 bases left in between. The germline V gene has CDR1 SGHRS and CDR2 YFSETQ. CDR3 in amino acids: CASSLYGGRGDTIYF. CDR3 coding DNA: TGCGCCAGCAGCCTTTATGGGGGGCGCGGGGACACCATATATTTT. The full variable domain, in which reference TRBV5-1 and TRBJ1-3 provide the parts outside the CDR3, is KAGVTQTPRYLIKTRGQQVTLSCSPISGHRSVSWYQQTPGQGLQFLFEYFSETQRNKGNFPGRFSGRQFSNSRSEMNVSTLELGDSALYLCASSLYGGRGDTIYFGEGSWLTVV.

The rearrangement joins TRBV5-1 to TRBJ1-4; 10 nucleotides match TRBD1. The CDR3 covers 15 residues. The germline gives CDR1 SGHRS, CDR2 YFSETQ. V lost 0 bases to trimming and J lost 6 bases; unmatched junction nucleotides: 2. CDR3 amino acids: CASSLAGQGHEKLFF. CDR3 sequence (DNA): TGCGCCAGCAGCTTGGCGGGACAGGGGCATGAAAAACTGTTTTTT.